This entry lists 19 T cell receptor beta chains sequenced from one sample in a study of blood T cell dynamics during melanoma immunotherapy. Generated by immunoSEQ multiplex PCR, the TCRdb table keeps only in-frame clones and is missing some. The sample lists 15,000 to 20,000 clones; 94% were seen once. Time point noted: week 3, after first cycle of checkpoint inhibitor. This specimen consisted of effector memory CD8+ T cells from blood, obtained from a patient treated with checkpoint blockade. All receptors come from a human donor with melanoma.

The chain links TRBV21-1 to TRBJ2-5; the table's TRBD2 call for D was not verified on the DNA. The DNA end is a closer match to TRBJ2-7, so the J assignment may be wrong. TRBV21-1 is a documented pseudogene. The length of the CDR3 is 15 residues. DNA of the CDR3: TGTGCCAGCAGCAAAGAACGTAGCGGGGCCGACGAGCAGTACTTC. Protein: CASSKERSGADEQYF.

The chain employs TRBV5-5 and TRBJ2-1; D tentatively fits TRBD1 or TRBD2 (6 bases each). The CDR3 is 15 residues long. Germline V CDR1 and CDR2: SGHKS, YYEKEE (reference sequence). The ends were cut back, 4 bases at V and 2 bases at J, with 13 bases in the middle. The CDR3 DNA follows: TGTGCCAGCAGCAGGGGGACTGCCGCCTACAATGAGCAGTTCTTC. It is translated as CASSRGTAAYNEQFF.

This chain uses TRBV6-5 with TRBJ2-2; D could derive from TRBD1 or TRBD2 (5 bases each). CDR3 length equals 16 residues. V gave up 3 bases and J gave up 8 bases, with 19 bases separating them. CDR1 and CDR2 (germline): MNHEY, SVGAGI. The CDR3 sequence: CASSYTPGAGMGELFF. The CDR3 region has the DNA TGTGCCAGCAGTTATACCCCCGGGGCCGGGATGGGGGAGCTGTTTTTT.

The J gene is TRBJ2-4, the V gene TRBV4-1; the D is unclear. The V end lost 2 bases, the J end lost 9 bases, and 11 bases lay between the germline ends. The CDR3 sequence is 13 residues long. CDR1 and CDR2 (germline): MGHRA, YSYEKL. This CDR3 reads CASSQPGRVIQYF. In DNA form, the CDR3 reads TGCGCCAGCAGCCAACCAGGACGAGTCATTCAGTACTTC.

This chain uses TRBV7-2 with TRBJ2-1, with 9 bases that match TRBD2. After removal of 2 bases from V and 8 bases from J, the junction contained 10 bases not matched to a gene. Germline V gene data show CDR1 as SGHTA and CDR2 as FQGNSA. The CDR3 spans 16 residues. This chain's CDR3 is CASSLWREGPFYEQFF. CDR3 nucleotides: TGTGCCAGCAGCTTATGGCGGGAGGGCCCATTCTATGAGCAGTTCTTC.

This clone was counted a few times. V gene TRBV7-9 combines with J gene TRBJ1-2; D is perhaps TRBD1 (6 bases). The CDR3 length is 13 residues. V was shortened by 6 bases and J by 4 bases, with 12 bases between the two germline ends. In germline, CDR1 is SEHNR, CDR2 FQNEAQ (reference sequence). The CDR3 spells CASSGGAGYGYTF. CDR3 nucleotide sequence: TGTGCCAGCAGTGGGGGGGCAGGCTATGGCTACACCTTC.

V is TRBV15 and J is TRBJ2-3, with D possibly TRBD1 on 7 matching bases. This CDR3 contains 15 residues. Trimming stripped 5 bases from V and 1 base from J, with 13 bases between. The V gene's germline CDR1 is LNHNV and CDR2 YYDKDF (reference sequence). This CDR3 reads CATSGGTVGTDTQYF. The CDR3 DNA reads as TGTGCCACCAGCGGCGGGACAGTGGGCACAGATACGCAGTATTTT. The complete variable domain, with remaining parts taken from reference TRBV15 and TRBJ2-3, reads DAMVIQNPRYQVTQFGKPVTLSCSQTLNHNVMYWYQQKSSQAPKLLFHYYDKDFNNEADTPDNFQSRRPNTSFCFLDIRSPGLGDTAMYLCATSGGTVGTDTQYFGPGTRLTVL.

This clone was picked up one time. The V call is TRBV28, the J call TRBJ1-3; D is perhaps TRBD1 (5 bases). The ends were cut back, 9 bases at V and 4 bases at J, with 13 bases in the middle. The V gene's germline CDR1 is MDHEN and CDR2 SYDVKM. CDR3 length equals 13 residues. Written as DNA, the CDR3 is TGTGCCAGTTCTCAAGGGGTCGGAAACACCATATATTTT. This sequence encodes CASSQGVGNTIYF.

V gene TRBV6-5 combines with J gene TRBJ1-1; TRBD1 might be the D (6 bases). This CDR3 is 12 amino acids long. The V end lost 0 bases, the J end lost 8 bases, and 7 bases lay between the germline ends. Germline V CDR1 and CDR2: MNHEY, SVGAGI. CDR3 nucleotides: TGTGCCAGCAGTTACTCTGACAGGGAAGCTTTCTTT. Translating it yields CASSYSDREAFF.

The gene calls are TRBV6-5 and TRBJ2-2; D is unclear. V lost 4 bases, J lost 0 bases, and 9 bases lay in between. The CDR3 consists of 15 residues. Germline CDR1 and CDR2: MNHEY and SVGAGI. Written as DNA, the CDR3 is TGTGCCAGCAGTTCGCCCGTTTCGAACACCGGGGAGCTGTTTTTT. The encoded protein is CASSSPVSNTGELFF.

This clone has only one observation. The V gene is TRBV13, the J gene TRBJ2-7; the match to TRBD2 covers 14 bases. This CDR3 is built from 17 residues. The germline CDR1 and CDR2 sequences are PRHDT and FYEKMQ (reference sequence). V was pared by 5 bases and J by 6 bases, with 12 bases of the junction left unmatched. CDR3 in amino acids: CASSGTSGGALRTEQYF. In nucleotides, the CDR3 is TGTGCCAGCAGCGGGACTAGCGGGGGTGCCCTCAGGACCGAGCAGTACTTC.

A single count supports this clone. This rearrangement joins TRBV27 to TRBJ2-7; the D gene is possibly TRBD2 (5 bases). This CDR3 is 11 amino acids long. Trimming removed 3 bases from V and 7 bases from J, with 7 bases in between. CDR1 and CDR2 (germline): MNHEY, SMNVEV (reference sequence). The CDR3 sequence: CASSLGVEQYF. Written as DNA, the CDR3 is TGTGCCAGCAGTTTGGGAGTGGAGCAGTACTTC.

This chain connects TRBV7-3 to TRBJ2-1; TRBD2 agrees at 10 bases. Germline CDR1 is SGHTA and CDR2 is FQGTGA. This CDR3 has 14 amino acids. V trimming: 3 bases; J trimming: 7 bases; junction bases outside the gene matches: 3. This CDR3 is CASSFLAGVNEQFF. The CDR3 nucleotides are TGTGCCAGCAGCTTTCTAGCGGGAGTAAATGAGCAGTTCTTC. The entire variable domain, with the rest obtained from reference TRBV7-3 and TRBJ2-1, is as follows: GAGVSQTPSNKVTEKGKYVELRCDPISGHTALYWYRQSLGQGPEFLIYFQGTGAADDSGLPNDRFFAVRPEGSVSTLKIQRTERGDSAVYLCASSFLAGVNEQFFGPGTRLTVL.

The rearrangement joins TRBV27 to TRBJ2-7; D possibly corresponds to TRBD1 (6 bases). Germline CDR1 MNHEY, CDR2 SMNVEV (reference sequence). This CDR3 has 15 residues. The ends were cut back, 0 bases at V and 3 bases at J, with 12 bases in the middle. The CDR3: CASSLSGAPYYEQYF. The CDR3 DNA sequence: TGTGCCAGCAGTTTATCGGGGGCCCCCTACTACGAGCAGTACTTC.

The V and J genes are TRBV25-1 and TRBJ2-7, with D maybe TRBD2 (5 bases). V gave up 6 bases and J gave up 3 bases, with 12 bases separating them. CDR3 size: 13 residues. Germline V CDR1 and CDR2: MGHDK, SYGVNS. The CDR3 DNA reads TGTGCCAGCAGGCCGGGAACCGGCTACGAGCAGTACTTC. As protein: CASRPGTGYEQYF.

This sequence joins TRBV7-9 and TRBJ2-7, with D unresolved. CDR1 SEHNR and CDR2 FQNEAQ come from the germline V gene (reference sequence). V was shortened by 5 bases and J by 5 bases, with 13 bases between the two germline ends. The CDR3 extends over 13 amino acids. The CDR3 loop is CASSPSQWDEQYF. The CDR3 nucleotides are TGTGCCAGCAGCCCAAGTCAGTGGGACGAGCAGTACTTC.

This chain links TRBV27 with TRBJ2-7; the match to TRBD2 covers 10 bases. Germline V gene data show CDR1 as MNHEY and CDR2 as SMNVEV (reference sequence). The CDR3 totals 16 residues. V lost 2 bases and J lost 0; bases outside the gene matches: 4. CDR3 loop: CASSLALAGASYEQYF. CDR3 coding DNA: TGTGCCAGCAGTTTAGCCCTAGCGGGAGCCTCCTACGAGCAGTACTTC.

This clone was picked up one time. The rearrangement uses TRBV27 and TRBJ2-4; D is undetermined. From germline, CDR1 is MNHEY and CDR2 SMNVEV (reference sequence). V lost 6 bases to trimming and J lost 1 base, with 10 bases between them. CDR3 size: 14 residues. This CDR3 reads CASSPGGAKNIQYF. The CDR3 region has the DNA TGTGCCAGCAGCCCCGGTGGGGCCAAAAACATTCAGTACTTC.

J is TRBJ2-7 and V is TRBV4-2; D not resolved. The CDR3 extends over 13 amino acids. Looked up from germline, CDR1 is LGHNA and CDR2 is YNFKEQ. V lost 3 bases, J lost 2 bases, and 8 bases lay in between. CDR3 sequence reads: CASSQARTYEQYF. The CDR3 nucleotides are TGTGCCAGCAGCCAGGCCAGGACCTACGAGCAGTACTTC.